Included here is one TCR beta chain sequence, with context. Each CDR3 protein is one row after TCRdb ran MiXCR on the RACE reads. This repertoire shows around 330,000 distinct CDR3 sequences, approximately 5.8% found once; its top ten account for over 6.5%. These data belong to a study of human T cells and chemical hapten exposure. The time point here: pre-sensitization, week 0. Specified treatment: therapeutic diphenylcyclopropenone sensitization with weekly scalp DPC. The CDR3 has 13 amino acids. The germline V and J ends were trimmed by 2 bases and 3 bases, with 7 bases remaining between them. Germline loops: CDR1 MNHNS, CDR2 SASEGT.

The receptor was derived from a woman between 18 and 29 years old with alopecia areata. Some clones in this sample may be carry-over from other donors' samples. The rearrangement uses TRBV6-1 and TRBJ1-2; no definite D call. The source was whole blood, collected in connection with sensitization to the hapten diphenylcyclopropenone (DPC). CDR3 sequence (DNA): TGTGCCAGCAGTGAAAGCCAGGACTATGGCTACACCTTC. Its protein is CASSESQDYGYTF.